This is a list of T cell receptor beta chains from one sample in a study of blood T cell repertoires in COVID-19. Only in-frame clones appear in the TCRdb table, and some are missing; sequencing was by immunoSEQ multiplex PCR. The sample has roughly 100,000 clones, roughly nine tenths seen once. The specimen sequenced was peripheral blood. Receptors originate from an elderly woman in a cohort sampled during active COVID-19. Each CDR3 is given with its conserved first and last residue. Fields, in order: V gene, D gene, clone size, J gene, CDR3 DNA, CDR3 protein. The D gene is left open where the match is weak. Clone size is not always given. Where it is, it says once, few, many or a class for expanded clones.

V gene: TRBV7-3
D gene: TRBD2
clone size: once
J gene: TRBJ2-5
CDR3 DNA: TGTGCCAGCAGCTTATATAACCCCTCTACTAGCGGGGGGACGGAGACCCAGTACTTC
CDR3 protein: CASSLYNPSTSGGTETQYF

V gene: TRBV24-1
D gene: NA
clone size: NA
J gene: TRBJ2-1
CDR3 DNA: TGTGCCACCAGTGACTCCGATGTGACTAGGACCAATGAGCAGTTCTTC
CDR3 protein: CATSDSDVTRTNEQFF

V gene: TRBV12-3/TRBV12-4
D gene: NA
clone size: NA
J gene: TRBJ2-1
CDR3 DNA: TGTGCCAGCAGTTTAAGCTCCGGTGAGCAGTTCTTC
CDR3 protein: CASSLSSGEQFF

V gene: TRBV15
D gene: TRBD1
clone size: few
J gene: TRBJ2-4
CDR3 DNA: TGTGCCACCAGCAGGGACAGGGGCTTAGCCAAAAACATTCAGTACTTC
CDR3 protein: CATSRDRGLAKNIQYF

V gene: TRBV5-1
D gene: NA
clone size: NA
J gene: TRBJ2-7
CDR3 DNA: TGCGCCAGCAGCCCAGGACAGTCTTCCTACGAGCAGTACTTC
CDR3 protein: CASSPGQSSYEQYF

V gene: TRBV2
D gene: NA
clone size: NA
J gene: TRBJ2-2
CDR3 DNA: TGTGCCAGCGTAGGTGAGGGTCCCGGGGAGCTGTTTTTT
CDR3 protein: CASVGEGPGELFF

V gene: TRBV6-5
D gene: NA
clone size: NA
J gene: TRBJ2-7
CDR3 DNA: TGTGCCAGCAGTTACGGGTGGGGGGACTACGAGCAGTACTTC
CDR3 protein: CASSYGWGDYEQYF

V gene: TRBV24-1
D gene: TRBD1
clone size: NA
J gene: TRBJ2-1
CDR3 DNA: TGTGCCACCAGTCGGGACAGGGTATCAGATGAGCAGTTCTTC
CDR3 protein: CATSRDRVSDEQFF

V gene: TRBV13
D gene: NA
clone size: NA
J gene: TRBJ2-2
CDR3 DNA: TGTGCCAGCAGCTCGGGACTTTCCACCGGGGAGCTGTTTTTT
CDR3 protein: CASSSGLSTGELFF

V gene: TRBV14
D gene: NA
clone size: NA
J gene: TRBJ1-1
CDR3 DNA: TGTGCCAGCAGCCCGCAAACGGGTGGGAGCACTGAAGCTTTCTTT
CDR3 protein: CASSPQTGGSTEAFF

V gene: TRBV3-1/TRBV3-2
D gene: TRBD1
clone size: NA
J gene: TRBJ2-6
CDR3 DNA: TGTGCCAGCAGCTCTACAGGGGTTGGGGCCAACGTCCTGACTTTC
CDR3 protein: CASSSTGVGANVLTF

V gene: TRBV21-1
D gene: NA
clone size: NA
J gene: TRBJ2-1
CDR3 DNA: TGTGCCAGTCTATTCCTCCGGGACAGGGGTCGCTACAATGAGCAGTTCTTC
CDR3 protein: CASLFLRDRGRYNEQFF

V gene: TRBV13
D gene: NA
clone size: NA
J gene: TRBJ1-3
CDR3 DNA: TGTGCCAGCTCCTTGACAGCCTCTGGAAACACCATATATTTT
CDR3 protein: CASSLTASGNTIYF

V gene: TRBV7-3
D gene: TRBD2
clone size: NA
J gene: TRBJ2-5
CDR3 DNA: TGTGCCAGCAGCCTCGCGGGGGGGGAGACCCAGTACTTC
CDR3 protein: CASSLAGGETQYF

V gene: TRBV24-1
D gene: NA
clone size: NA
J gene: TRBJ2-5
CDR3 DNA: TGTGCCACCAGTGATCCCTCTCGAGAGACCCAGTACTTC
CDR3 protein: CATSDPSRETQYF

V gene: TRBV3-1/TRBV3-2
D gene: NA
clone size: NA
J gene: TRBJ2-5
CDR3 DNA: TGTGCCAGCAGCCATAGCAACCAACAAGAGACCCAGTACTTC
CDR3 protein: CASSHSNQQETQYF

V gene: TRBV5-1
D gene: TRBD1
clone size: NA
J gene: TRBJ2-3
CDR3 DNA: TGCGCCAGCAGGTTGAGAGGGGGCATGCCAGATACGCAGTATTTT
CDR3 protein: CASRLRGGMPDTQYF

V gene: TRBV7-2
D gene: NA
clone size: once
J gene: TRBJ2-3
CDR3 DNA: TGTGCCAGCAGCTTAGTGGCAGGGGTAGCAGATACGCAGTATTTT
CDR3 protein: CASSLVAGVADTQYF

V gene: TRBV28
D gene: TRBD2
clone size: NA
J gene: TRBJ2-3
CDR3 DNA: TGTGCCAGCAGTACAACTAGCGGGAGGGCGGGGGCAGATACGCAGTATTTT
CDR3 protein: CASSTTSGRAGADTQYF

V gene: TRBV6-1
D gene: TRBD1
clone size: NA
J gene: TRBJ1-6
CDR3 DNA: TGTGCCAGCAGTGTCCCCGCCGGGACAGCTAATTCACCCCTCCACTTT
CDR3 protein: CASSVPAGTANSPLHF

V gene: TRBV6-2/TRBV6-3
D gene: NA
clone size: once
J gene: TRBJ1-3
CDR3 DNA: TGTGCCAGCAGTCTGGGCAGTGTTTCTGGAAACACCATATATTTT
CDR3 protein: CASSLGSVSGNTIYF

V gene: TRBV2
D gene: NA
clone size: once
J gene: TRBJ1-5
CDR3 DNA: TGTGCCAGCAGCCCCGGGCAGGGATATAGCAATCAGCCCCAGCATTTT
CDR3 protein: CASSPGQGYSNQPQHF

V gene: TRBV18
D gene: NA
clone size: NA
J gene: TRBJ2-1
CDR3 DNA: TGTGCCAGCTCACCTCAGAACCACAATGAGCAGTTCTTC
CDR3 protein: CASSPQNHNEQFF

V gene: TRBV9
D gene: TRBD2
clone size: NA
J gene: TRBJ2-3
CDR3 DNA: TGTGCCAGCAGCGTGGACGCCGGGGGGAATAGTTTAATAGATACGCAGTATTTT
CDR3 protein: CASSVDAGGNSLIDTQYF

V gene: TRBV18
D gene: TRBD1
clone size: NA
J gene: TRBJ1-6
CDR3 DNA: TGTGCCAGCTCGCCCGAGGACAGGGGTGGTTCACCCCTCCACTTT
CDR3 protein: CASSPEDRGGSPLHF

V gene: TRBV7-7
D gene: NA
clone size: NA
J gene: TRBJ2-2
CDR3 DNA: TGTGCTAGCAGTCAGTTGGGGCTAGCGAGGACCGGGGAGCTGTTTTTT
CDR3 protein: CASSQLGLARTGELFF

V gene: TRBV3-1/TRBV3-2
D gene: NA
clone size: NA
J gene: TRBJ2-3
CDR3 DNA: TGTGCCAGCAGCCACACCGGGACACAGTTCACAGATACGCAGTATTTT
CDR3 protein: CASSHTGTQFTDTQYF

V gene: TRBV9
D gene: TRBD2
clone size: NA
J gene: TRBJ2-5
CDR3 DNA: TGTGCCAGCAGCGTAAATACAGCGGGGGGACAAGAGACCCAGTACTTC
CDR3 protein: CASSVNTAGGQETQYF

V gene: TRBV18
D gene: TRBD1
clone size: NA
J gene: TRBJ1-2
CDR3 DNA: TGTGCCAGCTCATCCGGGACAGGGGTCTATGGCTACACCTTC
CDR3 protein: CASSSGTGVYGYTF

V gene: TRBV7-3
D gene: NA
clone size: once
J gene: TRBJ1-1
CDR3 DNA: TGTGCCAGCAGTGCCCAGTGGAACACTGAAGCTTTCTTT
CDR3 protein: CASSAQWNTEAFF

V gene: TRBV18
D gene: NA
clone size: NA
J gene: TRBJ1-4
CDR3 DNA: TGTGCCAGCTCACCACGACTCCTATCGGGGGAAAAACTGTTTTTT
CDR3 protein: CASSPRLLSGEKLFF

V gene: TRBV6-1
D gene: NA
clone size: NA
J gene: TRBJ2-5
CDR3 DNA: TGTGCCAGCAGTGAATGGTCCGGTAGCGGACAAGAGACCCAGTACTTC
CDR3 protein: CASSEWSGSGQETQYF

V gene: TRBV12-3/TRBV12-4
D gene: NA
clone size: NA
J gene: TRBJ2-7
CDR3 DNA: TGTGCCAGCAGTTTTGGCCTCGAGCAGTACTTC
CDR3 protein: CASSFGLEQYF

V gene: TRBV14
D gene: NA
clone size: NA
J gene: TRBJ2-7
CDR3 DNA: TGTGCCAGCAGCCAGAGGAGTTACTCCTACGAGCAGTACTTC
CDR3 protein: CASSQRSYSYEQYF

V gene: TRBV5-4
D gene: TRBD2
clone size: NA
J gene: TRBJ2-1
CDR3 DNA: TGTGCCAGCAGCGTGGGGGAGGGGAGGTACAATGAGCAGTTCTTC
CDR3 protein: CASSVGEGRYNEQFF

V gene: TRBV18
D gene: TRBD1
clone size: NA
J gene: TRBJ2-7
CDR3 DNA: TGTGCCAGCTCAGCGACAGGGGAGTACGAGCAGTACTTC
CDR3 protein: CASSATGEYEQYF

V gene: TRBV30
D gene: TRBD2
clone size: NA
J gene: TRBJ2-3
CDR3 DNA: TGTGCCTGGAGTGTACACGGCGGGGGGATCACAGATACGCAGTATTTT
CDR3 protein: CAWSVHGGGITDTQYF

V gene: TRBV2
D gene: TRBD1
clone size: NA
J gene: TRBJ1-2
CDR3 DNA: TGTGCCAGCAGTGAAGCGCCGGGGATACAGGGGGATGGCTACACCTTC
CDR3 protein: CASSEAPGIQGDGYTF

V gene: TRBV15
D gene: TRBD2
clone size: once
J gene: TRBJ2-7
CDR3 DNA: TGTGCCACCAGCACGGGACTAGCGGGGCCCTACGAGCAGTACTTC
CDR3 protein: CATSTGLAGPYEQYF

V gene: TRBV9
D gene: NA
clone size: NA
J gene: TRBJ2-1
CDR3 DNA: TGTGCCAGCAGCCTTCTTACGCACAACTACGACAATGAGCAGTTCTTC
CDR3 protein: CASSLLTHNYDNEQFF

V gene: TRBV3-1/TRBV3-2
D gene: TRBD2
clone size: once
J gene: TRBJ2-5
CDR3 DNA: TGTGCCAGCAGCCCTAGCGGGGGACAAGAGACCCAGTACTTC
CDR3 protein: CASSPSGGQETQYF

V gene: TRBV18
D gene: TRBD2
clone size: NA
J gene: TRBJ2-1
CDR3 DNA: TGTGCCAGCTCACCACCGACGAGTAGCGGGGGATTTAGTTACAATGAGCAGTTCTTC
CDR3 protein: CASSPPTSSGGFSYNEQFF